A single TCR beta chain is shown here with its context. What it binds is not known. The sample originates from a study of cytomegalovirus exposure and HLA in healthy donors. Study results and caveats: Available immune exposure information was restricted to CMV serostatus only.

The CDR3 covers 20 residues. The junction had 20 bases not matched to a gene; V was cut back by 0 bases and J by 5 bases. CDR1 is MNHNS, CDR2 SASEGT, per germline. The study ran its PCR with 60 Vbeta and 13 Jbeta primers. Profiling relied on immunoSEQ multiplex PCR, and the TCRdb table lists in-frame clones only, not all of them. Among around 150,000 clones listed, about three quarters were seen once. The specimen was PBMCs. The rearrangement links TRBV6-1 to TRBJ1-2; 8 nucleotides match TRBD1. This TCR derives from a female donor in good health and CMV-seronegative. The CDR3 DNA is TGTGCCAGCAGTGAAGCCCAACCCGGGGGCAGGGGGCGACGGGGATATGGCTACACCTTC. Translation gives CASSEAQPGGRGRRGYGYTF.